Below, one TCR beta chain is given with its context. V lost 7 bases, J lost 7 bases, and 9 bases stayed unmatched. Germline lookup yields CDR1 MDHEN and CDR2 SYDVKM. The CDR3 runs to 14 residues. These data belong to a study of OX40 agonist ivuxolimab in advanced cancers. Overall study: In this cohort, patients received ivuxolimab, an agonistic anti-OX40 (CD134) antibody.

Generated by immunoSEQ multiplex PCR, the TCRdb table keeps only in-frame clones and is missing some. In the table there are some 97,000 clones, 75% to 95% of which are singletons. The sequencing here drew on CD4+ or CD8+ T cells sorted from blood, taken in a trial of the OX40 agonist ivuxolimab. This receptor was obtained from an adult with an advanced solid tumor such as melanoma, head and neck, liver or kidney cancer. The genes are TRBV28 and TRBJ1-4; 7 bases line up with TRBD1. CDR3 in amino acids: CASTPGTVGEKLFF. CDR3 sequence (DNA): TGTGCCAGCACCCCGGGGACAGTCGGTGAAAAACTGTTTTTT.